These 10 T cell receptor beta chains were sequenced from one sample in a study of T-cell memory formation after mild COVID-19. Each CDR3 protein gets one entry after TCRdb re-called the 5' RACE reads with MiXCR. The sample yields roughly 180,000 distinct CDR3 sequences, about 9.9% seen once. Specimen: PBMCs or a T cell subset sorted from them (not recorded which). The receptors come from a man between 18 and 35 years old who had mild COVID-19 (a few samples of this study predate the infection). Cell type and time point are not known.

This clonotype was counted a few times. The genes are TRBV15 and TRBJ1-1, with D perhaps matching TRBD1 (6 bases). Germline CDR1 and CDR2: LNHNV and YYDKDF (reference sequence). The CDR3 covers 14 residues. V dropped 4 bases and J dropped 1 base, with 10 bases sitting between them. The CDR3 protein is CATSTWGANTEAFF. The CDR3, as DNA: TGTGCCACCAGCACCTGGGGGGCGAACACTGAAGCTTTCTTT.

V and J are TRBV7-2 and TRBJ1-5; D remains ambiguous. The germline CDR1 and CDR2 sequences are SGHTA and FQGNSA. This CDR3 has 18 amino acids. V was cut by 8 bases and J by 1 base, with 24 bases left in between. For the CDR3, the DNA is TGTGCCAGCGCCGTCACGGGGATTCCTTATTCGAGCAATCAGCCCCAGCATTTT. This gives the protein CASAVTGIPYSSNQPQHF.

This clonotype has just a few counts. The rearrangement uses TRBV28 and TRBJ1-5; D not certain. The CDR3 spans 14 residues. CDR1 is MDHEN, CDR2 SYDVKM, per germline. Deletions cut 9 bases from V and 1 base from J, with 13 bases between. The chain's CDR3 is CASGRSRSNQPQHF. The CDR3 DNA sequence: TGTGCCAGTGGACGGAGCAGGAGCAATCAGCCCCAGCATTTT.

This clonotype occurred a few times. V is TRBV2 and J is TRBJ1-5; D is uncertain. The CDR3 extends over 14 amino acids. Trimming removed 8 bases at V and 0 bases at J, with 11 bases between. Germline loops: CDR1 SNHLY, CDR2 FYNNEI. The CDR3 DNA sequence: TGTGCCAGCCGGGAAGGGTATAGCAATCAGCCCCAGCATTTT. Its protein product is CASREGYSNQPQHF.

The chain couples TRBV18 to TRBJ1-6; 9 positions match TRBD1. The CDR3 has 15 residues. Germline V gene lookup returns CDR1 KGHSH and CDR2 LQKENI. The V segment lost 3 bases and the J segment 8 bases; nucleotides outside the gene matches: 5. The CDR3 DNA sequence: TGTGCCAGCTCACCTTTGGGACAGGGTGATTCACCCCTCCACTTT. Encoded protein: CASSPLGQGDSPLHF.

The gene calls are TRBV20-1 and TRBJ1-5; no reliable D call. Trimming pared 0 bases from V and 3 bases from J, leaving 6 bases between. CDR1 is DFQATT and CDR2 is SNEGSKA in the germline V gene (reference sequence). The CDR3 covers 13 residues. The CDR3 nucleotides read TGCAGTGCTAGAGACAGTAACAATCAGCCCCAGCATTTT. The encoded protein is CSARDSNNQPQHF.

The CDR3 DNA sequence: TGTGCCAGCAGTTTTCAGGGGCTGGGTAGCTACACCTTC. It is translated as CASSFQGLGSYTF. The chain has TRBV12-3 or TRBV12-4 and TRBJ1-2; TRBD1 might be the D (6 bases). The ends were cut back, 3 bases at V and 9 bases at J, with 14 bases in the middle. The CDR3 spans 13 residues.

This clonotype was seen a few times. The V gene is TRBV10-1, the J gene TRBJ2-1, with TRBD2 matching 9 bases. The trim removed 0 bases at V and 5 bases at J, leaving 5 bases unmatched. Looked up from germline, CDR1 is WNHNN and CDR2 is SYGVQD (reference sequence). The CDR3 has 16 residues. CDR3 loop: CASSESSSGGNNEQFF. The CDR3 nucleotides are TGCGCCAGCAGTGAGTCCTCCAGCGGGGGGAACAATGAGCAGTTCTTC.

This chain connects TRBV5-1 to TRBJ2-7; 9 bases fit TRBD1. Looked up from germline, CDR1 is SGHRS and CDR2 is YFSETQ. The CDR3 consists of 15 residues. The V gene end was trimmed by 1 base and the J gene end by 3 bases; junction bases not matched to a gene: 5. The DNA for the CDR3 is TGCGCCAGCAGCTTGACAGGGGGCTACCTCTACGAGCAGTACTTC. This codes for CASSLTGGYLYEQYF.

The chain carries TRBV5-4 and TRBJ2-3, with D possibly TRBD1 on 5 matching bases. The germline gives CDR1 SGHNT, CDR2 YYREEE (reference sequence). This CDR3 spans 14 amino acids. V was clipped by 4 bases and J by 1 base, with 10 bases between them. CDR3 coding DNA: TGTGCCAGCAGCGGGGCCATAGGCACAGATACGCAGTATTTT. Its protein is CASSGAIGTDTQYF. The variable domain in full, with the rest retrieved from reference TRBV5-4 and TRBJ2-3, is ETGVTQSPTHLIKTRGQQVTLRCSSQSGHNTVSWYQQALGQGPQFIFQYYREEENGRGNFPPRFSGLQFPNYSSELNVNALELDDSALYLCASSGAIGTDTQYFGPGTRLTVL.